Presented here are 18 T cell receptor beta chains from one specimen sequenced in a study of blood T cell repertoires in COVID-19. TCRdb keeps only in-frame clones here, not all; method: immunoSEQ multiplex PCR. The sample has about 86,000 clones, around 80% seen once; the top ten hold 0.95% to 1.5%. Source material: peripheral blood. Receptors were obtained from an elderly woman with acute or convalescent COVID-19.

V usage is TRBV27 and J usage is TRBJ1-1; D is possibly TRBD1 (5 bases). V was trimmed by 6 bases and J by 8 bases, leaving 16 bases between them. Germline CDR1 MNHEY, CDR2 SMNVEV (reference sequence). This CDR3 comprises 13 residues. CDR3 sequence (DNA): TGTGCCAGCAGATGGGGGGACTTCGGGGAAGCTTTCTTT. As protein: CASRWGDFGEAFF.

A single count supports this clone. This chain connects TRBV5-1 to TRBJ1-2; no clear D. Germline-derived CDR1 and CDR2 are SGHRS and YFSETQ. V lost 5 bases, J lost 3 bases, and 11 bases lay in between. The CDR3 is 13 residues long. Here the CDR3 reads CASRLNPDYGYTF. As DNA, the CDR3 is TGCGCCAGCAGATTGAATCCGGACTATGGCTACACCTTC.

This chain joins TRBV6-4 and TRBJ2-2; 7 nucleotides line up with TRBD1. The germline V gene has CDR1 MRHNA and CDR2 SNTAGT. The CDR3 spans 17 residues. The J segment lost 0 bases and the V segment lost 5 bases, leaving 9 bases of the junction unmatched. This CDR3 is CASSRAAQGANTGELFF. CDR3 DNA: TGTGCCAGCAGTCGGGCCGCTCAGGGGGCGAACACCGGGGAGCTGTTTTTT.

This clone is a singleton in its sample. The chain has TRBV5-6 and TRBJ1-1; D gene ambiguous. The CDR3 runs to 16 residues. V lost 4 bases to trimming and J lost 5 bases, with 21 bases between them. Germline lookup yields CDR1 SGHDT and CDR2 YYEEEE. As DNA, the CDR3 is TGTGCCAGCAGCACCTCGGGGAGGCGGCGTAGGACTGAAGCTTTCTTT. This codes for CASSTSGRRRRTEAFF.

This sequence joins TRBV6-5 and TRBJ1-6; D unresolved. Germline loops: CDR1 MNHEY, CDR2 SVGAGI. V dropped 2 bases and J dropped 6 bases, with 8 bases sitting between them. This CDR3 contains 14 residues. CDR3 protein: CASSYTEINSPLHF. In DNA, the CDR3 is TGTGCCAGCAGTTACACAGAGATTAATTCACCCCTCCACTTT.

CDR3 sequence: CASRDRADTQYF. The CDR3 DNA sequence: TGCGCCAGCCGAGACAGGGCAGATACGCAGTATTTT. V gene TRBV10-2 combines with J gene TRBJ2-3, with 7 positions matching TRBD1. This CDR3 comprises 12 residues. Trimming took 8 bases from V and 4 from J; bases not matched to a gene: 3. Germline values: CDR1 WSHSY, CDR2 SAAADI.

The CDR3, as DNA: TGTGCCAGCAGCTTCACTAGCGGGGGGTACAATGAGCAGTTCTTC. The encoded protein is CASSFTSGGYNEQFF. J is TRBJ2-1 and V is TRBV5-6, with TRBD2 matching over 12 bases. Trimming took 2 bases from V and 4 from J; bases not matched to a gene: 1. The V gene's germline CDR1 is SGHDT and CDR2 YYEEEE. There are 15 residues in the CDR3. Drawing the rest from reference TRBV5-6 and TRBJ2-1, the complete variable domain is DAGVTQSPTHLIKTRGQQVTLRCSPKSGHDTVSWYQQALGQGPQFIFQYYEEEERQRGNFPDRFSGHQFPNYSSELNVNALLLGDSALYLCASSFTSGGYNEQFFGPGTRLTVL.

V usage is TRBV4-1 and J usage is TRBJ1-1; possible D gene TRBD1, 6 bases. The V end lost 8 bases, the J end lost 7 bases, and 14 bases lay between the germline ends. Germline lookup yields CDR1 MGHRA and CDR2 YSYEKL. CDR3 size: 12 residues. For the CDR3, the DNA is TGCGCCAGCTTCCAAGGGGGGGATGAAGCTTTCTTT. Translating gives CASFQGGDEAFF.

This chain links TRBV6-6 with TRBJ2-2, with a tentative D call TRBD1 (6 bases). The V end was cut by 7 bases, the J end by 0 bases, with 12 bases between. In germline, CDR1 is MNHNY, CDR2 SVGAGI (reference sequence). The CDR3 sequence is 15 residues long. The CDR3 is CASNQGSANTGELFF. CDR3 in DNA: TGTGCCAGCAATCAGGGGTCAGCGAACACCGGGGAGCTGTTTTTT.

The chain links TRBV7-9 to TRBJ2-2; D is perhaps TRBD2 (6 bases). Trimming shortened V by 5 bases and J by 0 bases, and 16 bases separated the two germline ends. The length of the CDR3 is 17 residues. Germline V gene sequence: CDR1 SEHNR, CDR2 FQNEAQ (reference sequence). In nucleotides, the CDR3 is TGTGCCAGCAGCCCCTTCACGGGACTTACGAACACCGGGGAGCTGTTTTTT. Residues: CASSPFTGLTNTGELFF. Drawing the rest from reference TRBV7-9 and TRBJ2-2, the complete variable domain is DTGVSQNPRHKITKRGQNVTFRCDPISEHNRLYWYRQTLGQGPEFLTYFQNEAQLEKSRLLSDRFSAERPKGSFSTLEIQRTEQGDSAMYLCASSPFTGLTNTGELFFGEGSRLTVL.

This clone has more than one count but fewer than ten. This chain connects TRBV5-1 to TRBJ1-4; perhaps TRBD1 as D (5 bases). There are 14 residues in the CDR3. CDR1 is SGHRS and CDR2 is YFSETQ in the germline V gene. Trimming removed 4 bases from V and 4 bases from J, with 11 bases in between. CDR3: CASSVDRSNEKLFF. The CDR3, as DNA: TGCGCCAGCAGCGTTGACAGAAGTAATGAAAAACTGTTTTTT.

This clone has more than one count but fewer than ten. The chain couples TRBV3-1 (or the pseudogene TRBV3-2) to TRBJ1-3, with 10 bases aligning to TRBD1. CDR3 length: 15 amino acids. Looked up from germline, CDR1 is LGHDT and CDR2 is YNNKEL (reference sequence). Unmatched junction bases numbered 3, after V lost 3 bases and J lost 4 bases. The CDR3 sequence is CASSQGQGFGNTIYF. The CDR3 region has the DNA TGTGCCAGCAGCCAGGGACAGGGGTTCGGAAACACCATATATTTT.

This clone was recorded only once. The V and J genes are TRBV7-2 and TRBJ1-3; perhaps TRBD1 as D (6 bases). Trimming cost V 1 base and J 4 bases, with 11 bases left between them. The CDR3 consists of 15 residues. Germline V gene sequence: CDR1 SGHTA, CDR2 FQGNSA. This CDR3 reads CASSLVQGAGNTIYF. The CDR3, as DNA: TGTGCCAGCAGCTTAGTACAGGGAGCGGGAAACACCATATATTTT.

This chain joins TRBV2 and TRBJ1-1; D ambiguous. Between the trimmed V and J ends, which lost 4 bases and 11 bases, there was a span of 20 bases. Germline lookup yields CDR1 SNHLY and CDR2 FYNNEI. This CDR3 spans 14 amino acids. The CDR3 nucleotides are TGTGCCAGCAGTGGATCTTTTGGCCCCTTGGGCGCTTTCTTT. Translation: CASSGSFGPLGAFF.

The chain couples TRBV5-4 to TRBJ1-2; no clear D. The CDR3 has 14 amino acids. In germline, CDR1 is SGHNT, CDR2 YYREEE (reference sequence). Trimming shortened V by 0 bases and J by 0 bases, and 6 bases separated the two germline ends. Here the CDR3 reads CASSLAGTNYGYTF. The CDR3 DNA is TGTGCCAGCAGCTTGGCCGGTACTAACTATGGCTACACCTTC.

Concerning this clone: A read error may account for a junction end that differs from germline. The rearrangement links TRBV7-9 to TRBJ2-3; possibly TRBD1 for D (6 bases). Per the germline V gene, CDR1 is SEHNR and CDR2 is FQNEAQ (reference sequence). This CDR3 spans 14 amino acids. The chain's CDR3 is CASTLQGSTDTQYF. In nucleotides, the CDR3 is TGTGCCAGCACCTTACAGGGTTCCACAGATACGCAGTATTTT.

This chain connects TRBV7-8 to TRBJ1-2; D remains ambiguous. CDR3 length: 16 residues. The germline CDR1 and CDR2 sequences are SGHVS and FQNEAQ. The V and J ends lost 2 bases and 2 bases respectively, with 15 bases between them. The DNA for the CDR3 is TGTGCCAGCAGCTTAACTCTCGGAGTTATAAACTATGGCTACACCTTC. Protein sequence: CASSLTLGVINYGYTF.

The rearrangement joins TRBV2 to TRBJ1-1; D perhaps matches TRBD1 (5 bases). Trimming stripped 2 bases from V and 1 base from J, with 11 bases between. Germline-derived CDR1 and CDR2 are SNHLY and FYNNEI. The CDR3 runs to 15 residues. In DNA, the CDR3 is TGTGCCAGCAGTGAACCGTGGGGCGCGAACACTGAAGCTTTCTTT. Translating it yields CASSEPWGANTEAFF.